This T cell receptor beta chain was identified in a study of cytomegalovirus exposure and HLA in healthy donors. Turning to the study itself: Later analysis reported that the roughly 110 validation repertoires shared the platform of the roughly 630 first-cohort repertoires.

The study's findings and limits: The study put some 150 TCR beta chains on its list as cytomegalovirus-associated.

This CDR3 region has 12 residues. Germline CDR1 is SGHTA and CDR2 is FQGNSA. The repertoire was sequenced with immunoSEQ multiplex PCR; TCRdb's copy has only in-frame clones and lacks some. The table records 120,000 or so clones, around nine tenths of them present only once. Concerning this clone: As yet, its antigen is unknown. At one end, the junction sequence differs from germline, possibly due to a read error.

The clonotype was recovered from a man younger than 35 in good health and CMV-seropositive. This chain connects TRBV7-2 to TRBJ2-7; 10 bases align to TRBD2. Sequencing input: PBMCs. CDR3 nucleotide sequence: TGTGCCAGCAGCTTGTGGACTAGCGGTCTGAACTTC. It encodes CASSLWTSGLNF.